The sequence of this T cell receptor (beta chain) was determined in a study of Graves' ophthalmopathy and Graves' hyperthyroidism. Whole-study findings and limits: Classification of ophthalmopathy versus stable hyperthyroidism by a 13-signature model yielded around 90% sensitivity and around 76% specificity.

Notes on this clonotype: Its target is unknown.

CDR3 regions of TCR beta were amplified from RNA transcripts. In the first round, RT-PCR was carried out with HTBI primers, and a multiplex PCR formed the second round. MiXCR, applied by TCRdb to the multiplex PCR reads, yields one record per CDR3 protein. Of about 1.2 million distinct CDR3 sequences in the sample, less than 45% were seen once. V gave up 7 bases and J gave up 0 bases, with 9 bases separating them. The V gene's germline CDR1 is SGHVS and CDR2 FQNEAQ. The CDR3 sequence is 14 residues long. This TCR was sampled from an adult man with Graves' hyperthyroidism. Sequenced sample: peripheral blood or thyroid tissue (not recorded which). The chain uses TRBV7-8 and TRBJ2-2; D is unclear. As DNA, the CDR3 is TGTGCCAGCAAGGTGGGGTCGAACACCGGGGAGCTGTTTTTT. This encodes CASKVGSNTGELFF. Using reference TRBV7-8 and TRBJ2-2 for the parts outside the CDR3, the full variable domain is GAGVSQSPRYKVAKRGQDVALRCDPISGHVSLFWYQQALGQGPEFLTYFQNEAQLDKSGLPSDRFFAERPEGSVSTLKIQRTQQEDSAVYLCASKVGSNTGELFFGEGSRLTVL.